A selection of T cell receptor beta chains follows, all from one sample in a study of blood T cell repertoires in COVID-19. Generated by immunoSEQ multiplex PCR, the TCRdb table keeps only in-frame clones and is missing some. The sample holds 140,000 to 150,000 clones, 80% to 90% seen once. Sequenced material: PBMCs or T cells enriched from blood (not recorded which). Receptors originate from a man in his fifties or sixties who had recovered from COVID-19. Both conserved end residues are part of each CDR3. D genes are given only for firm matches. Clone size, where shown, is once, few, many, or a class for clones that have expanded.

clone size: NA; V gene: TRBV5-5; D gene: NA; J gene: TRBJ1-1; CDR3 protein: CASSNPGMNTEAFF; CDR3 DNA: TGTGCCAGCAGCAATCCAGGGATGAACACTGAAGCTTTCTTT
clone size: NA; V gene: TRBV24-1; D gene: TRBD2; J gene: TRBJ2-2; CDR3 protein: CATSEPGLAGRTGELFF; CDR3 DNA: TGTGCCACCAGTGAGCCGGGACTAGCGGGGAGGACCGGGGAGCTGTTTTTT
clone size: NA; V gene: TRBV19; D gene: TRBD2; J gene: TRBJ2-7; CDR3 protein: CASRLKGLEPYEQYF; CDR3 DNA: TGTGCCAGTAGACTGAAGGGACTAGAACCCTACGAGCAGTACTTC
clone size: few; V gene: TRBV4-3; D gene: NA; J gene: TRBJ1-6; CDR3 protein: CASSQDPGGGLYSPLHF; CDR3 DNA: TGCGCCAGCAGCCAAGATCCAGGCGGAGGGCTGTATTCACCCCTCCACTTT
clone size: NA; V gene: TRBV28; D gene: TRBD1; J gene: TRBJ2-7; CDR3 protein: CASSLGAGTGVPYEQYF; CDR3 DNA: TGTGCCAGCAGTTTAGGGGCCGGGACAGGGGTGCCCTACGAGCAGTACTTC
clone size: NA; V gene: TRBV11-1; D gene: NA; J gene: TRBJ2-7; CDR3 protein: CASSRRQWQEQYF; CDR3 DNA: TGTGCCAGCAGCCGAAGACAGTGGCAGGAGCAGTACTTC
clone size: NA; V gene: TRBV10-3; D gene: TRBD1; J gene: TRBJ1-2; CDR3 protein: CAISYRGLYGYTF; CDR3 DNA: TGTGCCATCAGTTACAGGGGCCTCTATGGCTACACCTTC
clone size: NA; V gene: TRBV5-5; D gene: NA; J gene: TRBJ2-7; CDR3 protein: CASSFRHTVSYEQYF; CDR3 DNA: TGTGCCAGCAGCTTCAGACACACTGTTTCCTACGAGCAGTACTTC
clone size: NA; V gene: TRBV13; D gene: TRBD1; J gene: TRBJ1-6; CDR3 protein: CASSLGQVKNSPLHF; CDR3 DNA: TGTGCCAGCAGCTTGGGACAGGTCAAAAATTCACCCCTCCACTTT
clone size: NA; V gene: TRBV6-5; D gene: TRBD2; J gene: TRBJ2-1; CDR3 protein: CASSYDSSGSYNEQFF; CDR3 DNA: TGTGCCAGCAGTTATGACTCTAGCGGGAGTTATAATGAGCAGTTCTTC
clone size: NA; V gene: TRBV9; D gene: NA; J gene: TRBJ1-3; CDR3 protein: CASRGAGNTIYF; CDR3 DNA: TGTGCCAGCAGGGGAGCGGGAAACACCATATATTTT
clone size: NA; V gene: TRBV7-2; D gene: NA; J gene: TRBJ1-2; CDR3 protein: CASSLMGAGYTF; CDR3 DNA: TGTGCCAGCAGCTTAATGGGGGCTGGCTACACCTTC
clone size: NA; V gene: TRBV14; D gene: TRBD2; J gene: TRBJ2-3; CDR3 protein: CASSQGRGLGTQYF; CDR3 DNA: TGTGCCAGCAGCCAAGGGCGGGGGTTGGGTACGCAGTATTTT
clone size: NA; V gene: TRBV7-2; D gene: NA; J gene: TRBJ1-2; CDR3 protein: CASSFTAALTLGYGYTF; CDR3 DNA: TGTGCCAGCAGCTTCACGGCAGCACTAACCCTAGGCTATGGCTACACCTTC
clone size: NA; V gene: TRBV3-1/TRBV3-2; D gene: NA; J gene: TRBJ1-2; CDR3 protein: CASSQQTAAGYTF; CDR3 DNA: TGTGCCAGCAGCCAGCAGACCGCGGCTGGCTACACCTTC
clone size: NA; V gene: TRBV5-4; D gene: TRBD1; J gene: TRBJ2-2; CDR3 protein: CASSLGDRDTGELFF; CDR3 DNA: TGTGCCAGCAGCTTAGGGGACAGGGATACCGGGGAGCTGTTTTTT
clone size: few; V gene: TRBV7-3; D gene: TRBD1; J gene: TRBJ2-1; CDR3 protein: CASSLTGTGNSWFF; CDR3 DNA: TGTGCCAGCAGCTTAACCGGGACAGGGAACAGTTGGTTCTTC
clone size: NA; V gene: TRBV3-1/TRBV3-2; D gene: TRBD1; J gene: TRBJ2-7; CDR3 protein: CASSLRQGPREQYF; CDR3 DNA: TGTGCCAGCAGCCTTCGACAGGGACCTAGAGAGCAGTACTTC
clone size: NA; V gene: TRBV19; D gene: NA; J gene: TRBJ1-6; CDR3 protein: CASRIGSSYNSPLHF; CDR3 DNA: TGTGCCAGTAGAATTGGGAGCTCCTATAATTCACCCCTCCACTTT
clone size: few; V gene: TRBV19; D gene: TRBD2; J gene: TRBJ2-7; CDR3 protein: CASSINSGRTEQYF; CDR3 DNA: TGTGCCAGTAGTATAAATAGCGGGAGGACCGAGCAGTACTTC
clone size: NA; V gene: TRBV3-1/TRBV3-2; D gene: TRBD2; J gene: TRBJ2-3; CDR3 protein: CASSQAKAGGSTDTQYF; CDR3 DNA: TGTGCCAGCAGCCAAGCAAAAGCGGGGGGGTCGACAGATACGCAGTATTTT
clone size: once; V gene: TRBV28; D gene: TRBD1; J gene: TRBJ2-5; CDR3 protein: CASRRTGSRETQYF; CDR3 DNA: TGTGCCAGCAGGCGGACAGGGAGTAGGGAGACCCAGTACTTC
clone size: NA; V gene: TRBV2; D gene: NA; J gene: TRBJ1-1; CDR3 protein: CASKLQNANTEAFF; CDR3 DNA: TGTGCCAGCAAATTACAGAACGCGAACACTGAAGCTTTCTTT
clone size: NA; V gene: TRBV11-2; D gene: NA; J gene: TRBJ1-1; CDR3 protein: CASSLAGGTEAFF; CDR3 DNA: TGTGCCAGCAGCTTAGCGGGGGGCACTGAAGCTTTCTTT
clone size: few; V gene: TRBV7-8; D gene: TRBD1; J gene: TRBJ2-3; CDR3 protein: CASSVGQGIDTQYF; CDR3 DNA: TGTGCCAGCAGCGTGGGACAGGGTATAGATACGCAGTATTTT
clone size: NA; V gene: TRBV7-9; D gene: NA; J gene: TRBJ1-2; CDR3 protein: CASSLLEAPYGYTF; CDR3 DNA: TGTGCCAGCAGCCTTTTAGAGGCCCCCTATGGCTACACCTTC
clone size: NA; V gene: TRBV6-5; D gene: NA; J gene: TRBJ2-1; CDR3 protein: CASSYSNRMDEQFF; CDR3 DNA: TGTGCCAGCAGTTACTCGAACAGGATGGATGAGCAGTTCTTC
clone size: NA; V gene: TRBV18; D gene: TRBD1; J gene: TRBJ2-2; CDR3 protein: CASSATGGSATGELFF; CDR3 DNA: TGTGCCAGCTCAGCTACAGGGGGGTCGGCCACCGGGGAGCTGTTTTTT
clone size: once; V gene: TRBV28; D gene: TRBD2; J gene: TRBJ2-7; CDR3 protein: CASSPGLAPYEQYF; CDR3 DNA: TGTGCCAGCAGCCCCGGACTAGCGCCCTACGAGCAGTACTTC
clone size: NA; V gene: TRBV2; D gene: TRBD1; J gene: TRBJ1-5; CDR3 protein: CASSGTGLGQPQHF; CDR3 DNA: TGTGCCAGCAGTGGGACAGGGCTAGGTCAGCCCCAGCATTTT
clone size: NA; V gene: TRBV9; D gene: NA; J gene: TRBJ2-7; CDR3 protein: CASSPHGLLGGEQYF; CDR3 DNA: TGTGCCAGCAGCCCACACGGACTCCTGGGGGGCGAGCAGTACTTC
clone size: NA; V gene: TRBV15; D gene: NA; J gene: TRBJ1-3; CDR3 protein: CATSRGTVSGNTIYF; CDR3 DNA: TGTGCCACCAGCAGAGGGACAGTCTCTGGAAACACCATATATTTT
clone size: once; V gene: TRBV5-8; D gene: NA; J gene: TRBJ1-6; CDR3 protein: CASSLAGRENSPLHF; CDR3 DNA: TGTGCCAGCAGCTTAGCGGGACGGGAAAATTCACCCCTCCACTTT
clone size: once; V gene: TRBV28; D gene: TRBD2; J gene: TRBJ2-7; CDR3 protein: CASSPSLAGVYEQYF; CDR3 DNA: TGTGCCAGCAGTCCCTCACTAGCGGGAGTCTACGAGCAGTACTTC
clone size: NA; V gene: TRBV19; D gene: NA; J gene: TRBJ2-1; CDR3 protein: CASRFDSTTRSVQFF; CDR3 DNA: TGTGCCAGTAGATTTGACAGCACAACGAGGAGTGTGCAGTTCTTC
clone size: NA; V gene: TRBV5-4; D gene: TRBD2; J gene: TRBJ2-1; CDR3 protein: CASSSRTSGRALEQFF; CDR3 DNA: TGTGCCAGCAGTTCCCGGACTAGCGGGAGGGCCCTTGAGCAGTTCTTC
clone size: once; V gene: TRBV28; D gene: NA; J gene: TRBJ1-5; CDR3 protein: CASSPGEGTNQPQHF; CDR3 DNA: TGTGCCAGCAGCCCTGGGGAGGGAACGAATCAGCCCCAGCATTTT
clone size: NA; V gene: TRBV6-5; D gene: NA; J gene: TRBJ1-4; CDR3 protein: CASTPRQSREKLFF; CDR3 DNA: TGTGCCAGCACCCCGCGGCAGTCCCGGGAAAAACTGTTTTTT
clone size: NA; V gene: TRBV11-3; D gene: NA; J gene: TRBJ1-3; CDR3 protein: CASSQDSRSGNTIYF; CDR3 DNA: TGTGCCAGCAGCCAGGACAGCCGCTCTGGAAACACCATATATTTT
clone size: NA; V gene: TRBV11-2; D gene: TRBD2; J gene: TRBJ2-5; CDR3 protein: CASSLGTSGRETQYF; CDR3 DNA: TGTGCCAGCAGCTTAGGGACTAGCGGGCGGGAGACCCAGTACTTC
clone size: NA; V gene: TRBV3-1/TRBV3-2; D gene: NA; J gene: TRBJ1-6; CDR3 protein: CASSRRGGYNSPLHF; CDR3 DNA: TGTGCCAGCAGCCGCAGGGGTGGCTATAATTCACCCCTCCACTTT